These T cell receptor beta chains were read from a single sample in a study of T cells in Graves' hyperthyroidism and ophthalmopathy. TCRdb reprocessed the multiplex PCR reads via MiXCR and lists one record per CDR3 protein. This repertoire shows around 350,000 distinct CDR3 sequences, about 18% found once; its top ten account for about 4%. The sequencing sample was made of blood. The receptor source for this set is a young woman with Graves' hyperthyroidism. CDR3s include the opening cysteine and the closing phenylalanine or tryptophan. A D gene is named only where the DNA matches it firmly. Expanded clones get a size class; other rows say once, few or many, or leave the size out.

clone_size	d_call	j_call	v_call	cdr3_aa	cdr3_nt
many	.	TRBJ2-7	TRBV28	CASSLVPGVSYEQYF	TGTGCCAGCAGCTTGGTCCCAGGGGTCTCCTACGAGCAGTACTTC
many	.	TRBJ2-5	TRBV6-5	CASSYSVSNQETQYF	TGTGCCAGCAGTTACTCGGTCTCGAACCAAGAGACCCAGTACTTC
.	TRBD1	TRBJ2-2	TRBV10-1	CASSYSRTGPVTGELFF	TGCGCCAGCAGCTACTCCCGGACAGGTCCAGTCACCGGGGAGCTGTTTTTT
many	.	TRBJ2-5	TRBV12-3/TRBV12-4	CASSLAPETQYF	TGTGCCAGCAGCCTCGCCCCTGAGACCCAGTACTTC
many	.	TRBJ2-7	TRBV6-5	CASSYSKLEGGGAEQYF	TGTGCCAGCAGTTACTCGAAGCTGGAGGGGGGGGGAGCCGAGCAGTACTTC
.	.	TRBJ1-2	TRBV3-1	CASRPAGERGYTF	TGTGCCAGCAGACCCGCCGGGGAGAGGGGCTACACCTTC
many	.	TRBJ2-5	TRBV7-9	CASSLAQGGETQYF	TGTGCCAGCAGCTTAGCACAGGGTGGGGAGACCCAGTACTTC
many	.	TRBJ1-1	TRBV20-1	CSAPTPEGGGPEAFF	TGCAGTGCCCCTACCCCGGAGGGGGGAGGTCCTGAAGCTTTCTTT
many	.	TRBJ1-2	TRBV6-5	CASSYSNTYGHTF	TGTGCCAGCAGTTACTCGAACACGTATGGCCACACCTTC
few	.	TRBJ2-2	TRBV18	CASSSTGPTANTGELFF	TGTGCCAGCTCATCGACCGGACCGACAGCCAACACCGGGGAGCTGTTTTTT
many	TRBD1	TRBJ2-5	TRBV24-1	CATSESGTGRIVETQYF	TGTGCCACCAGTGAATCGGGGACAGGGAGAATAGTGGAGACCCAGTACTTC
many	.	TRBJ1-1	TRBV12-3/TRBV12-4	CASRWEGGRSEAFF	TGTGCCAGCAGGTGGGAGGGGGGGAGGTCTGAAGCTTTCTTT
many	.	TRBJ1-1	TRBV6-5	CASSYSNEAFF	TGTGCCAGCAGTTACTCGAATGAAGCTTTCTTT
many	.	TRBJ2-5	TRBV12-3/TRBV12-4	CASSPLLSGETQYF	TGTGCCAGCAGTCCCTTGTTGTCGGGGGAGACCCAGTACTTC
many	.	TRBJ2-7	TRBV30	CAWSVSFYEQYF	TGTGCCTGGAGTGTTTCCTTCTACGAGCAGTACTTC
once	.	TRBJ2-5	TRBV12-3/TRBV12-4	CASTSREQETQYF	TGTGCCAGCACGAGTCGGGAGCAAGAGACCCAGTACTTC
many	.	TRBJ2-7	TRBV20-1	CSANLRGIEQYF	TGCAGCGCGAACCTCCGGGGTATCGAGCAGTACTTC
many	.	TRBJ2-7	TRBV20-1	CSARDVVSSYEQYF	TGCAGTGCTAGAGATGTGGTCAGCTCCTACGAGCAGTACTTC
few	.	TRBJ1-1	TRBV6-1	CASSEVRGLTEAFF	TGTGCCAGCAGTGAGGTGAGGGGTCTCACTGAAGCTTTCTTT
many	.	TRBJ1-3	TRBV4-2	CASSQEADRSGNTIYF	TGTGCCAGCAGCCAAGAGGCCGATCGCTCTGGAAACACCATATATTTT
.	.	TRBJ2-6	TRBV15	CATSRVQPSGANVLTF	TGTGCCACCAGCAGAGTACAGCCCTCTGGGGCCAACGTCCTGACTTTC
many	.	TRBJ2-6	TRBV2	CASSPSGANVLTF	TGTGCCAGCAGTCCAAGTGGGGCCAACGTCCTGACTTTC
few	.	TRBJ2-7	TRBV27	CASSLASPGLEEQYF	TGTGCCAGCAGTTTAGCCAGCCCGGGCCTCGAGGAGCAGTACTTC
many	TRBD2	TRBJ2-4	TRBV6-5	CASSPTLWGGLAKNIQYF	TGTGCCAGCAGTCCTACCTTGTGGGGGGGACTAGCCAAAAACATTCAGTACTTC
many	TRBD1	TRBJ1-1	TRBV6-5	CASSWGQGRTEAFF	TGTGCCAGCAGTTGGGGACAGGGCCGAACTGAAGCTTTCTTT
few	TRBD2	TRBJ2-7	TRBV7-9	CASSPGGGNSYEQYF	TGTGCCAGCAGCCCCGGGGGGGGGAACTCCTACGAGCAGTACTTC
many	.	TRBJ1-2	TRBV12-3/TRBV12-4	CASSPGGSYGYTF	TGTGCCAGCAGTCCGGGCGGCTCCTATGGCTACACCTTC
many	.	TRBJ2-5	TRBV5-5	CASSLALGWDWGETQYF	TGTGCCAGCAGCTTGGCCCTAGGTTGGGATTGGGGAGAGACCCAGTACTTC
few	.	TRBJ2-3	TRBV12-3/TRBV12-4	CASSSKSLTDTQYF	TGTGCCAGCAGCTCTAAATCCCTCACAGATACGCAGTATTTT
many	.	TRBJ1-1	TRBV12-3/TRBV12-4	CASSPPGGTEAFF	TGTGCCAGCAGCCCCCCGGGGGGGACTGAAGCTTTCTTT
.	TRBD1	TRBJ2-7	TRBV30	CAWSPGTGLSYEQYF	TGTGCCTGGAGTCCCGGGACAGGGCTCTCCTACGAGCAGTACTTC
.	.	TRBJ2-7	TRBV30	CAWTTSGLPTYEQYF	TGTGCCTGGACCACTTCGGGACTCCCCACCTACGAGCAGTACTTC
many	TRBD2	TRBJ2-5	TRBV6-5	CASSYSETSVLETQYF	TGTGCCAGCAGTTACTCTGAGACTAGCGTTTTGGAGACCCAGTACTTC
many	TRBD1	TRBJ1-5	TRBV7-8	CASSLSGGQPQHF	TGTGCCAGCAGCTTATCAGGGGGTCAGCCCCAGCATTTT
many	TRBD2	TRBJ2-5	TRBV16	CASSQSSGGRQETQYF	TGTGCCAGCAGCCAATCTTCGGGGGGTCGGCAAGAGACCCAGTACTTC
many	TRBD2	TRBJ2-7	TRBV7-8	CASSLKRGGDKQYF	TGTGCCAGCAGCTTAAAGCGGGGGGGCGATAAGCAGTACTTC
.	.	TRBJ2-5	TRBV6-5	CASSYRPTTQETQYF	TGTGCCAGCAGTTACCGACCGACTACCCAAGAGACCCAGTACTTC
many	TRBD1	TRBJ1-1	TRBV12-3/TRBV12-4	CASSKGQGSTEAFF	TGTGCCAGCAGTAAGGGACAGGGGTCCACTGAAGCTTTCTTT
.	TRBD1	TRBJ2-2	TRBV5-4	CASSPRQGKSGELFF	TGTGCCAGCAGCCCTCGACAGGGAAAGTCCGGGGAGCTGTTTTTT
many	TRBD1	TRBJ2-2	TRBV12-3/TRBV12-4	CASILRGQVAGELFF	TGTGCCAGCATTTTAAGGGGGCAAGTCGCCGGGGAGCTGTTTTTT
many	.	TRBJ1-1	TRBV3-1	CASSHRETNTEAFF	TGTGCCAGCAGCCATAGAGAAACGAACACTGAAGCTTTCTTT
many	.	TRBJ2-7	TRBV6-1	CASMARQGGEQYF	TGTGCCAGCATGGCTAGGCAGGGGGGGGAGCAGTACTTC
many	.	TRBJ1-2	TRBV6-1	CASRPGRGQGYTF	TGTGCCAGCAGGCCGGGACGAGGACAAGGTTACACCTTC
.	TRBD1	TRBJ2-5	TRBV7-2	CASSSEGGRETQYF	TGTGCCAGCAGCTCAGAAGGGGGCCGAGAGACCCAGTACTTC
.	.	TRBJ1-1	TRBV6-1	CASTSLGGNTEAFF	TGTGCCAGCACCTCACTAGGGGGGAACACTGAAGCTTTCTTT
many	.	TRBJ2-2	TRBV6-1	CASSLQGYTGELFF	TGTGCCAGCAGCCTACAGGGATACACCGGGGAGCTGTTTTTT
many	TRBD1	TRBJ2-7	TRBV20-1	CSVGGQGVYEQYF	TGCAGTGTCGGCGGACAGGGCGTTTACGAGCAGTACTTC
.	TRBD1	TRBJ1-5	TRBV4-1	CASSQGQGRGNQPQHF	TGCGCCAGCAGCCAGGGACAGGGGCGCGGCAATCAGCCCCAGCATTTT
many	.	TRBJ1-2	TRBV6-1	CASSPYAGSNNYGYTF	TGTGCCAGCAGTCCCTACGCTGGCAGTAATAACTATGGCTACACCTTC
.	TRBD1	TRBJ1-2	TRBV19	CASSTGTGGFYGYTF	TGTGCCAGTAGTACCGGGACAGGGGGTTTCTATGGCTACACCTTC
many	.	TRBJ1-1	TRBV7-9	CASSLGGGEAFF	TGTGCCAGCAGCTTAGGCGGAGGAGAAGCTTTCTTT
.	.	TRBJ1-1	TRBV6-5	CASSFPGEHTEAFF	TGTGCCAGCAGTTTCCCCGGGGAGCACACTGAAGCTTTCTTT
many	.	TRBJ2-5	TRBV5-1	CASSFPRSGETQYF	TGCGCCAGCAGCTTCCCGAGGAGTGGTGAGACCCAGTACTTC